The table lists the clone carrying this TCR beta chain with a few counts. Its antigen is not identified. This entry is derived from a study of post-analysis software for immune sequencing data. Study information: Progressive-relapsing, secondary progressive and relapsing-remitting multiple sclerosis were among the disease courses included. Study results and limitations: Those with multiple sclerosis, the patient group, showed significantly lower normalized Chao1 diversity than controls. Higher frequency in patients than in controls was seen for five TRBV segments, with TRBV5-6, TRBV5-1 and TRBV20-1 among them.

This CDR3 has 15 residues. The ends were cut back, 6 bases at V and 6 bases at J, with 15 bases in the middle. Unique-molecular-identifier-tagged TCR beta cDNA libraries were used. TCRdb passed the PCR reads through MiXCR, listing each CDR3 protein once. This table holds approximately 730,000 distinct CDR3 sequences, 25% to 30% found once. Material for sequencing was blood. The source of this sequence is a girl aged 10 to 17 with multiple sclerosis. The genes are TRBV12-3 or TRBV12-4 and TRBJ1-6; D uncertain. The CDR3 sequence: CASSPRADPNSPLHF. The CDR3 region has the DNA TGTGCCAGCAGCCCGAGGGCGGACCCTAATTCACCCCTCCACTTT.